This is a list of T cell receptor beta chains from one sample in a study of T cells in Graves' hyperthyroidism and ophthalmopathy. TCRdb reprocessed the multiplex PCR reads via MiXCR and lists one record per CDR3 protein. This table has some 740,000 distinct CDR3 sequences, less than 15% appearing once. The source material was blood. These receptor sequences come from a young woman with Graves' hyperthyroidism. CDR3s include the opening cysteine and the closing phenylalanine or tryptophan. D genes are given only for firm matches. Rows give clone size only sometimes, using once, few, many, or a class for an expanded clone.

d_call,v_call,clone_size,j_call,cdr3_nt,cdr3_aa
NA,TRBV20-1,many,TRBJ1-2,TGCAGTGCTAGAGTTGAGGGTAGTTGGGGCTACACCTTC,CSARVEGSWGYTF
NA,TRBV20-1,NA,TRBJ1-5,TGCAGTGCTACCCGAGGTGGCAGGGGAGATAGCAATCAGCCCCAGCATTTT,CSATRGGRGDSNQPQHF
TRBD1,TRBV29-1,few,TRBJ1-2,TGCAGCGTGGCGCCAGGGGGCGCCTATGGCTACACCTTC,CSVAPGGAYGYTF
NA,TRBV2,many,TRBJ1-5,TGTGCCAGCAGTCAAGCAGGGGAGGTCCAGCCCCAGCATTTT,CASSQAGEVQPQHF
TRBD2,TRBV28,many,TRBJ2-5,TGTGCCATCGGGGGGGCCCCAGAGACCCAGTACTTC,CAIGGAPETQYF
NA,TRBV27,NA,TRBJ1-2,TGTGCCAGCAGTTCAAGGGACACGGGGTGGTGGGGCTACACCTTC,CASSSRDTGWWGYTF
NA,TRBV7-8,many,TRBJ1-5,TGTGCCAGCAGCTTAGACAGTCTGAGCAATCAGCCCCAGCATTTT,CASSLDSLSNQPQHF
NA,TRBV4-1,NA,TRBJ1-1,TGCGCCAGCAGCCAAGGGAACAGGGTAAACACTGAAGCTTTCTTT,CASSQGNRVNTEAFF
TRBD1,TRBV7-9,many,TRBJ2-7,TGTGCCAGCAGCTGGGACAGGGTCTCCTACGAGCAGTACTTC,CASSWDRVSYEQYF
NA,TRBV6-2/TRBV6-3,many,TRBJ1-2,TGTGCCAGCAGACCTCTAACGGGACGTTTTATCCCTGGCTACACCTTC,CASRPLTGRFIPGYTF
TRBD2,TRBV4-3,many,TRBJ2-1,TGCGCCAGCAGCCAAGAACTCACTAGCGGATCTGAGCAGTTCTTC,CASSQELTSGSEQFF
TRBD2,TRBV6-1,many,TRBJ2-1,TGTGCCAGCAGCCACGCACTAGCGGGAGCCTCCAGGAGCTCCTACAATGAGCAGTTCTTC,CASSHALAGASRSSYNEQFF
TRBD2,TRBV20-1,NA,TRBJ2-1,TGCAGACTAGCGGGAGACAATGAGCAGTTCTTC,CRLAGDNEQFF
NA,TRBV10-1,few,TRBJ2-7,TGCGCCAGCAGTGAGTCGAGGGGCCGGTACGAGCAGTACTTC,CASSESRGRYEQYF
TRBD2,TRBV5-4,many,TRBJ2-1,TGTGCCAGCAGCCCGGGGACTAGTGTAAATGAGCAGTTCTTC,CASSPGTSVNEQFF
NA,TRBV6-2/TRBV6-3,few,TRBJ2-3,TGTGCCAGCAGTTACACCCCGGGGGCTCGTCTGGCAGATACGCAGTATTTT,CASSYTPGARLADTQYF